The clone carrying this T cell receptor (beta chain) was picked up one time. The sample originates from a study of blood T cell repertoires in COVID-19. Trimming removed 3 bases from V and 3 bases from J, with 6 bases in between. This CDR3 comprises 12 residues. CDR1 is SGHTA, CDR2 FQGNSA, per germline. Here immunoSEQ multiplex PCR was the method, and the copy in TCRdb shows in-frame clones only, minus some. There are around 100,000 clones in the sample; around 92% occur only once, and over 5.5% lies in the top ten. This sequence originates from a man aged 50 to 59 with active COVID-19. The rearrangement links TRBV7-2 to TRBJ2-7; D call uncertain. Specimen: peripheral blood. CDR3 in DNA: TGTGCCAGCAGCTTCACCTACTACGAGCAGTACTTC. It is translated as CASSFTYYEQYF.